Listed below are T cell receptor beta chains from one sample, sequenced in a study of blood T cell repertoires in COVID-19. Only in-frame clones appear in the TCRdb table, and some are missing; sequencing was by immunoSEQ multiplex PCR. The profile shows some 300,000 clones, about nine tenths of them singletons. Sequencing input: PBMCs or T cells enriched from blood (not recorded which). Receptor source: a woman aged 40 to 50 who had recovered from COVID-19. Each CDR3 is given with its conserved first and last residue. The D gene is left open where the match is weak. Clone size appears in some rows only: once, few, many, or a class for an expanded clone.

TRBV19,TRBJ2-3,TRBD2,-,TGTGCCAGTAGTACGACTAGCAGAGATACGCAGTATTTT,CASSTTSRDTQYF
TRBV7-3,TRBJ2-7,-,-,TGTGCCAGCAGCCCAGGCAGGGGAGAGCAGTACTTC,CASSPGRGEQYF
TRBV25-1,TRBJ1-2,-,-,TGTGCCAGCAGTGATGAGACAGGACTTCGGGGCTACACCTTC,CASSDETGLRGYTF
TRBV7-6,TRBJ2-1,-,once,TGTGCCAGCAGCCCACAGGGTCAGGATGAGCAGTTCTTC,CASSPQGQDEQFF
TRBV19,TRBJ1-6,-,-,TGTGCCAGTAGTTCGGAAACTACGCGGAATTCACCCCTCCACTTT,CASSSETTRNSPLHF
TRBV2,TRBJ2-2,-,-,TGTGCCAGCAGTTTCGACAGGATCGACACCGGGGAGCTGTTTTTT,CASSFDRIDTGELFF
TRBV11-2,TRBJ1-2,-,-,TGTGCCAGCAGCTCAACAGCCAACTATGGCTACACCTTC,CASSSTANYGYTF
TRBV5-1,TRBJ2-1,-,-,TGCGCCAGCAGCCCGGAGATCGCCGCCTACAATGAGCAGTTCTTC,CASSPEIAAYNEQFF
TRBV6-5,TRBJ1-6,TRBD1,-,TGTGCCAGCAGTAGGTTGGGACAGGGGAATTCACCCCTCCACTTT,CASSRLGQGNSPLHF
TRBV9,TRBJ2-5,TRBD2,-,TGTGCCAGCAGCGGGGGTAGCGGGAGGGTCCAAGAGACCCAGTACTTC,CASSGGSGRVQETQYF
TRBV18,TRBJ2-2,-,once,TGTGCCAGCTCACCGGGCAGGTTGAGCGGGGAGCTGTTTTTT,CASSPGRLSGELFF
TRBV30,TRBJ2-5,-,-,TGTGCCTGGAGTCTCGCCCGGGGACTCCAAGAGACCCAGTACTTC,CAWSLARGLQETQYF
TRBV19,TRBJ2-3,-,-,TGTGCCAGTAGAAGGACTACAGGGGGGGACTTCACAGATACGCAGTATTTT,CASRRTTGGDFTDTQYF
TRBV28,TRBJ2-7,TRBD2,-,TGTGCCAGCAGCCCCCCTGTAAACGGGAGGTTCGAGCAGTACTTC,CASSPPVNGRFEQYF
TRBV7-2,TRBJ2-7,TRBD2,-,TGTGCCAGCAGCTCGGGACTAGCGACGATGTCGGGCGGCGAGCAGTACTTC,CASSSGLATMSGGEQYF
TRBV4-1,TRBJ1-4,-,-,TGCGCCAGCAGCCCGCAGAGGGGGTCGGGTGAAAAACTGTTTTTT,CASSPQRGSGEKLFF
TRBV12-3/TRBV12-4,TRBJ1-2,TRBD1,-,TGTGCCAGCAGTTTTCGGACAGGCGAGGGCTACACCTTC,CASSFRTGEGYTF
TRBV3-1/TRBV3-2,TRBJ1-1,-,few,TGTGCCAGCAGGACACAAACTGAAGCTTTCTTT,CASRTQTEAFF
TRBV18,TRBJ1-3,-,-,TGTGCCAGCTCACTCAACGACAGGGGAAACACCATATATTTT,CASSLNDRGNTIYF
TRBV5-1,TRBJ2-7,TRBD1,-,TGCGCCAGCAGCAACCGCGGACAGGGAACGGGCGAGCAGTACTTC,CASSNRGQGTGEQYF
TRBV30,TRBJ1-2,-,-,TGTGCCTGGAGTGGGGGGGTGCGGTATGGCTACACCTTC,CAWSGGVRYGYTF
TRBV7-6,TRBJ2-7,-,-,TGTGCCAGCAGCAGGGGGTCGTACGAGCAGTACTTC,CASSRGSYEQYF
TRBV5-1,TRBJ2-5,-,-,TGCGCCAGCAGCTTGGTACCGACTAAAGAGACCCAGTACTTC,CASSLVPTKETQYF
TRBV4-1,TRBJ1-6,-,-,TGCGCCAGCAGCCAAGATTCTCGTTCACCCCTCCACTTT,CASSQDSRSPLHF
TRBV6-5,TRBJ2-7,-,-,TGTGCCAGCAGTAAGTACAGGCCGTACGAGCAGTACTTC,CASSKYRPYEQYF
TRBV7-8,TRBJ1-5,-,-,TGTGCCAGCAGCGTTGACACAGGGATAGGGCAGCCCCAGCATTTT,CASSVDTGIGQPQHF
TRBV7-2,TRBJ2-1,TRBD2,-,TGTGCCAGCAGCCTTACCGGGACTAGCTTGGGTAATGAGCAGTTCTTC,CASSLTGTSLGNEQFF
TRBV7-2,TRBJ1-2,TRBD1,-,TGTGCCAGCAGCTTAGCGCCGAACAGGGGGGACTATGGCTACACCTTC,CASSLAPNRGDYGYTF
TRBV5-1,TRBJ2-7,-,-,TGCGCCAGCACGGAGACTCTTGTACAGGGCTACGAGCAGTACTTC,CASTETLVQGYEQYF
TRBV19,TRBJ1-1,-,-,TGTGCCAGTAGTACGCTCCCCTCCAGGGGCGCTATGAACACTGAAGCTTTCTTT,CASSTLPSRGAMNTEAFF
TRBV19,TRBJ1-6,-,-,TGTGCCAGTAGCCGCAAACAGGGTTATAATTCACCCCTCCACTTT,CASSRKQGYNSPLHF
TRBV14,TRBJ1-1,TRBD1,once,TGTGCCAGCAGCCGTCTTCTTCAGGGGGTGGACACTGAAGCTTTCTTT,CASSRLLQGVDTEAFF
TRBV7-8,TRBJ1-1,-,-,TGTGCCAGCAGCCGTGCGTGGGGGCCAAACACTGAAGCTTTCTTT,CASSRAWGPNTEAFF
TRBV2,TRBJ2-4,-,-,TGTGCCAGCACCATCGGATCAGGGGCGGTCAAAAACATTCAGTACTTC,CASTIGSGAVKNIQYF
TRBV27,TRBJ2-6,-,-,TGTGCCAGCAGTCCCCAGGGCTCTGGGGCCAACGTCCTGACTTTC,CASSPQGSGANVLTF
TRBV28,TRBJ2-3,-,many,TGTGCCAGCAGTTTTGTTGCGGGCACAGATACGCAGTATTTT,CASSFVAGTDTQYF
TRBV5-1,TRBJ1-2,TRBD1,-,TGCGCCAGCAGCTTGTGGGACAGTGGCGACTATGGCTACACCTTC,CASSLWDSGDYGYTF
TRBV19,TRBJ2-7,TRBD1,-,TGTGCCAGTAGTATAGGAGGGACAGCCTCGTCCGAGCAGTACTTC,CASSIGGTASSEQYF
TRBV11-2,TRBJ1-1,TRBD1,-,TGTGCCAGCAGCGATTGGACAGGCGGGGCTGAAGCTTTCTTT,CASSDWTGGAEAFF
TRBV24-1,TRBJ1-2,-,-,TGTGCCACCAGTGATCAATGGGGCCGGGAGGGGGATCACTATGGCTACACCTTC,CATSDQWGREGDHYGYTF
TRBV6-5,TRBJ2-1,TRBD2,-,TGTGCCAGCAGTTACATGGCTAGCGGCACTGGGGGTGAGCAGTTCTTC,CASSYMASGTGGEQFF
TRBV5-1,TRBJ1-1,-,-,TGCGCCAGCAGCTTGGCGCAGGCAAACACTGAAGCTTTCTTT,CASSLAQANTEAFF
TRBV5-6,TRBJ1-2,-,-,TGTGCCAGCAGCTGGGCCGGACAGTCTGGCTACACCTTC,CASSWAGQSGYTF
TRBV5-1,TRBJ1-2,TRBD1,-,TGCGCCAGCAGCCCCGGACAGGGTTTGAACTATGGCTACACCTTC,CASSPGQGLNYGYTF
TRBV5-4,TRBJ1-1,-,-,TGTGCCAGCAGCCGGACAGCCCCATCCGAGGGCACTGAAGCTTTCTTT,CASSRTAPSEGTEAFF
TRBV6-5,TRBJ1-1,-,once,TGTGCCAGCGGATCCCGGGGGGTGAGGCCTGAAGCTTTCTTT,CASGSRGVRPEAFF